This TCR beta chain was sequenced during a study of shared clonotypes between healthy human individuals. Overall study findings and caveats: It was only blood that was sampled, and tissue repertoires likely differ.

Worth noting for this clone: The antigen is undetermined.

Researchers ran the assay at a deep level. Each unsorted PBMC replicate got 300 ng genomic DNA, some 30,000 genomes. Produced via immunoSEQ multiplex PCR; TCRdb's table is partial and in-frame only. The sample includes approximately 470,000 clones, approximately 81% of them seen just once. The receptor comes from a woman in her 40s in good health. Some clones in this sample may be carry-over from other donors' samples. Input material: PBMCs.

CDR3 protein: CASSDRLAGGDEQFF. CDR3 nucleotide sequence: TGTGCCAGCAGCGACCGACTAGCGGGAGGCGATGAGCAGTTCTTC. The chain carries TRBV5-4 and TRBJ2-1; 13 nucleotides line up with TRBD2. Trimming took 4 bases from V and 8 from J; bases not matched to a gene: 6. Germline V CDR1 and CDR2: SGHNT, YYREEE (reference sequence). CDR3 size: 15 residues.